What follows describes a single T cell receptor (beta chain). TCRdb re-called the 5' RACE reads and catalogs CDR3 proteins one per entry, DNA excluded. The sample data list roughly 160,000 distinct CDR3 sequences. The data originate from a study of monozygotic twins with inflammatory bowel disease. CDR1 is SGHTA and CDR2 is FQGNSA in the germline V gene. This CDR3 contains 13 residues. The sequenced sample was blood. The TCR originated in a human donor with ulcerative colitis or Crohn's disease, or a healthy co-twin of an affected twin (not recorded which). The gene calls are TRBV7-2 and TRBJ1-2. The CDR3 sequence is CASSPEINYGYTF.